This TCR beta chain was identified during a study of blood T cell repertoires in COVID-19. CDR3 length equals 16 residues. The germline V gene encodes CDR1 SEHNR and CDR2 FQNEAQ (reference sequence). V lost 5 bases to trimming and J lost 12 bases; unmatched junction nucleotides: 18. Methods used by the authors: Amplification with reference gene primers provided the estimates of nucleated cell counts. This table comes from immunoSEQ multiplex PCR, and its TCRdb copy is limited to in-frame clones, with some not included. V, J and clone size are those of that table, while D and trimming were read from the DNA. There are around 35,000 clones in the sample; 87% occur only once, and 35% to 50% lies in the top ten.

The sample taken for sequencing was peripheral blood. The clonotype originates from a human donor in a cohort sampled during active COVID-19. J is TRBJ2-1 and V is TRBV7-9; the match to TRBD1 covers 8 bases. Here the CDR3 DNA reads TGTGCCAGCAGCCCTGGGACAGGAGGCCTTCAACTCGGGCAGTTCTTC. Protein sequence: CASSPGTGGLQLGQFF.